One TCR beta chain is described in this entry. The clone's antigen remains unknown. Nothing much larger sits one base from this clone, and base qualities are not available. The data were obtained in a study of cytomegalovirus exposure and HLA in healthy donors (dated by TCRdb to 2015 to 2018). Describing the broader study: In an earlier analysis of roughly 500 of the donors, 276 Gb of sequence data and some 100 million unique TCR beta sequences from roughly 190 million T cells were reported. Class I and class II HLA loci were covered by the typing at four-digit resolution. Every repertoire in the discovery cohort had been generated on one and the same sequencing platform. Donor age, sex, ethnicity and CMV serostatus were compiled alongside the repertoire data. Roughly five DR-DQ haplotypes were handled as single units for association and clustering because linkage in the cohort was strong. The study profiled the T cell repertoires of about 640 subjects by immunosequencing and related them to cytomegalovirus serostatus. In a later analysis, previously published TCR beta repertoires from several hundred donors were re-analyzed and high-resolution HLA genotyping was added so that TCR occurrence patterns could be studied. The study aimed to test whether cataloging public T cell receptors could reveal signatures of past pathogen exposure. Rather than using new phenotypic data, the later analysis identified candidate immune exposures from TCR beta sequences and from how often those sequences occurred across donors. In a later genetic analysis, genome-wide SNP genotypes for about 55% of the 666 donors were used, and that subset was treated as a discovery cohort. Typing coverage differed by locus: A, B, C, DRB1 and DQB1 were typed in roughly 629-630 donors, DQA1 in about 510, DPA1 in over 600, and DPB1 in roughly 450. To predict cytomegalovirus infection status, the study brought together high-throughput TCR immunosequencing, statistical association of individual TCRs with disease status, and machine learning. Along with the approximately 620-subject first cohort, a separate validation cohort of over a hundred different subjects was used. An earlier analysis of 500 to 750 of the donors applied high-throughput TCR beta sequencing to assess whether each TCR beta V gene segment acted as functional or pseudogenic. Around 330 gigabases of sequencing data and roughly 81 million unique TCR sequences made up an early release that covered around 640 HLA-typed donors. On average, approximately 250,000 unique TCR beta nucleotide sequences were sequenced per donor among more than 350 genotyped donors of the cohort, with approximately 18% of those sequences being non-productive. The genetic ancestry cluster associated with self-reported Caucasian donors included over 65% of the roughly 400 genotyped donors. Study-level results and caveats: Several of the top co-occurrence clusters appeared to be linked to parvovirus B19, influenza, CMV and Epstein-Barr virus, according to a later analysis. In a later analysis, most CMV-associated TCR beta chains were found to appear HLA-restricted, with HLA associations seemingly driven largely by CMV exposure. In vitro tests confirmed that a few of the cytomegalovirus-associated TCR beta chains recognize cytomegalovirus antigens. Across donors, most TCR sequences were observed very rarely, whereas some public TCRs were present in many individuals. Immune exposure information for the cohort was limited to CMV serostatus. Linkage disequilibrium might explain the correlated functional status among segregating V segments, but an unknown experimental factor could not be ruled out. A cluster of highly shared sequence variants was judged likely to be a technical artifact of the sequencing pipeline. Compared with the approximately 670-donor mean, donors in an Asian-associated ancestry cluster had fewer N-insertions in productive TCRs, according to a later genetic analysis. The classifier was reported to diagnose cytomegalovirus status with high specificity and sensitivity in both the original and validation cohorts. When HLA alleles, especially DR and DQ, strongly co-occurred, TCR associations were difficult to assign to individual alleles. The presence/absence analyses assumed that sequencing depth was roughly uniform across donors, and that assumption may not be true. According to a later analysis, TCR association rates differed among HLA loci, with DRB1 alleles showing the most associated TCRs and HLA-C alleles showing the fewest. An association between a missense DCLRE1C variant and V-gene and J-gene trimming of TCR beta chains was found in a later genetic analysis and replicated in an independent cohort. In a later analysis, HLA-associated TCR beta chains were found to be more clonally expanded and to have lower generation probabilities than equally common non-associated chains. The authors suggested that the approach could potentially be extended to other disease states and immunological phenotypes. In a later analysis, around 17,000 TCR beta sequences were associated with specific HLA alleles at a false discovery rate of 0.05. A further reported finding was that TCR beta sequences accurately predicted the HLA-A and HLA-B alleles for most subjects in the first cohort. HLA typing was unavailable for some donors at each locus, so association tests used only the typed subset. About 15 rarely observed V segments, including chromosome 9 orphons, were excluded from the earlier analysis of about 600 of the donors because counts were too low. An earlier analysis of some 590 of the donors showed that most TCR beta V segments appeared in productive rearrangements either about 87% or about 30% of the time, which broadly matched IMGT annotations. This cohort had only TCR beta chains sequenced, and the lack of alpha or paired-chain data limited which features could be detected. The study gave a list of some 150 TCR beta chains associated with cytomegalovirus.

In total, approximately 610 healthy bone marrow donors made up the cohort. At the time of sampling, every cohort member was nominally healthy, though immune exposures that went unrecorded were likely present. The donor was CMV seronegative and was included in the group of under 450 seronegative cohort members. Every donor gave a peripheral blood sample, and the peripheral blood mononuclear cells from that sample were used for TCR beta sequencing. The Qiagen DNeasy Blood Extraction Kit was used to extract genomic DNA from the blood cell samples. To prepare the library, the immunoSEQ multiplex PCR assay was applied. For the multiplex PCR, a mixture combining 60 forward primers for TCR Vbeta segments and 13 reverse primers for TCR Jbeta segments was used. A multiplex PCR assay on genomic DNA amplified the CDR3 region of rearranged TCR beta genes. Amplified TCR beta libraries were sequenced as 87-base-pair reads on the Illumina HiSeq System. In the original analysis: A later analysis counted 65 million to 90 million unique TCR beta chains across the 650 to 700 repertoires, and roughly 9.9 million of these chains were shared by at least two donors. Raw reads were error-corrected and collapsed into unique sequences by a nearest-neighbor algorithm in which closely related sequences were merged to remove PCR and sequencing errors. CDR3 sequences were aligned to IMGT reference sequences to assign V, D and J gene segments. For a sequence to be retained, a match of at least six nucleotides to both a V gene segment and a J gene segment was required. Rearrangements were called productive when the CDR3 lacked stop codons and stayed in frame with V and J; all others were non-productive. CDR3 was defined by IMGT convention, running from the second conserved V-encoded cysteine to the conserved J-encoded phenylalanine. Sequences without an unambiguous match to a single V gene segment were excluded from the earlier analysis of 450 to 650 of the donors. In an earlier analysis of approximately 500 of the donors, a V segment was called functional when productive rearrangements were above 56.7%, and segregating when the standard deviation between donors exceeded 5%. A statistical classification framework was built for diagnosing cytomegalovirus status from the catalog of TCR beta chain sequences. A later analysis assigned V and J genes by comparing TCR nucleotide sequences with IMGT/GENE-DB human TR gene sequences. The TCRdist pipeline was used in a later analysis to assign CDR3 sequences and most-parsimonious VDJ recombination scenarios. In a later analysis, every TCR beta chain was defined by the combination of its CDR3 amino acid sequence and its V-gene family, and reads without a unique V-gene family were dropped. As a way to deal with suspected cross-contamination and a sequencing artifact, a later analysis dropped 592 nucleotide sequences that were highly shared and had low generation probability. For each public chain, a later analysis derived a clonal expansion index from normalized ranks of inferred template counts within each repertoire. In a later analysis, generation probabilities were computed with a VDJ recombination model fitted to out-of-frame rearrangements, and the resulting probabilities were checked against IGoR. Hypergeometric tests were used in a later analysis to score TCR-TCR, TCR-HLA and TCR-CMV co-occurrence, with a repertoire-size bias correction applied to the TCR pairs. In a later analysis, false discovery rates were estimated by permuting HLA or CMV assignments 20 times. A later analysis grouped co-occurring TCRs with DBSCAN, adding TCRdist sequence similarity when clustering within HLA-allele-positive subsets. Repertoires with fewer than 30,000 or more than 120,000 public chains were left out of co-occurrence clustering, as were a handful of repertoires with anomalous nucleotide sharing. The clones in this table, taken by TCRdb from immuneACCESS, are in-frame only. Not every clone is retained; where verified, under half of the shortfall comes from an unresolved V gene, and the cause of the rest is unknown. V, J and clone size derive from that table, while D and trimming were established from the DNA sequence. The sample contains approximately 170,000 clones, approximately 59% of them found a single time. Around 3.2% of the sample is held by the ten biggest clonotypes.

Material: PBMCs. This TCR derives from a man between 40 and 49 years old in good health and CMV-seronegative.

The CDR3 loop reads CSVEPSGGPDTQYF. The DNA is TGCAGCGTTGAACCTAGCGGGGGGCCAGATACGCAGTATTTT. The chain was built from TRBV29-1 and TRBJ2-3, and TRBD2 aligns with 11 junction nucleotides. The germline V gene encodes CDR1 SQVTM and CDR2 ANQGSEA. CDR3 length: 14 amino acids, cysteine to phenylalanine. Only CDR3 DNA is held: 42 bases, read in frame from base 1. Here V drops 2 bases and J drops 4 bases, and the junction holds 2 bases not matched to any gene.